Presented here are 19 T cell receptor beta chains from one specimen sequenced in a study of blood T cell repertoires in COVID-19. The table came from immunoSEQ multiplex PCR; TCRdb's copy has only in-frame clones and leaves some out. Of approximately 160,000 clones listed, 70% to 85% are singletons. The sequencing input was peripheral blood. These receptors originate from a woman aged 45-65 years in a cohort sampled during active or convalescent COVID-19.

This clone came up a few times. Mismatch with germline at one junction end may stem from a read error. The V gene is TRBV6-6, the J gene TRBJ1-4; D unresolved. Germline V gives CDR1 MNHNY, CDR2 SVGAGI (reference sequence). This CDR3 region has 12 residues. This chain's CDR3 is CGVASAGEKLFF. Written as DNA, the CDR3 is TGCGGCGTAGCCTCGGCGGGTGAAAAACTGTTTTTT.

The CDR3 DNA follows: TGCAGCGTTGAAGCTTGGGACAGGGGGCGAGGCTACACCTTC. This codes for CSVEAWDRGRGYTF. The chain combines TRBV29-1 with TRBJ1-2, with TRBD1 matching 12 bases. The CDR3 is 14 amino acids. The J segment lost 8 bases and the V segment lost 1 base, leaving 5 bases of the junction unmatched. CDR1 is SQVTM and CDR2 is ANQGSEA in the germline V gene.

This chain links TRBV4-3 with TRBJ2-7; a possible D gene is TRBD2 (6 bases). This CDR3 has 15 residues. CDR1 and CDR2 from the germline V gene are LGHNA and YSLEER. V was pared by 0 bases and J by 2 bases, with 11 bases between. The CDR3 coding sequence is TGCGCCAGCAGCCAAGATTTGCGGGGTGCCTACGAGCAGTACTTC. The encoded protein is CASSQDLRGAYEQYF.

About this clone: The CDR3 carries no conserved terminal phenylalanine or tryptophan, so it likely arises from a read error. No DNA is shown, since the ends of the CDR3 on it are uncertain; the CDR3 is the one TCRdb lists. The genes are TRBV21-1 and TRBJ1-1; the table's D call, TRBD1, has no DNA check behind it. TRBV21-1 represents a pseudogene. The CDR3 region is 10 residues in length, termini included. The CDR3 reads CASSRGTGEY.

The J gene is TRBJ1-5, the V gene TRBV15, with D possibly being TRBD1 (6 bases). Germline CDR1 LNHNV, CDR2 YYDKDF (reference sequence). CDR3 size: 15 residues. The germline V and J ends were trimmed by 5 bases and 0 bases, with 11 bases remaining between them. CDR3 region: CATSDRLYSNQPQHF. The CDR3 coding sequence is TGTGCCACCAGCGACAGGTTATATAGCAATCAGCCCCAGCATTTT.

The chain carries TRBV19 and TRBJ2-3; weak D call: TRBD2 (6 bases). Germline V gene data show CDR1 as LNHDA and CDR2 as SQIVND (reference sequence). The germline V and J ends were trimmed by 6 bases and 11 bases, with 15 bases remaining between them. The CDR3 extends over 12 amino acids. The CDR3 reads CASSHPGRLQYF. Written as DNA, the CDR3 is TGTGCCAGTAGCCACCCGGGGAGGCTGCAGTATTTT.

The gene calls are TRBV7-8 and TRBJ1-5; D is undetermined. V was shortened by 2 bases and J by 0 bases, with 14 bases between the two germline ends. Germline V gives CDR1 SGHVS, CDR2 FQNEAQ. This CDR3 spans 17 amino acids. The CDR3 region has the DNA TGTGCCAGCAGCTTAAGCTCGAGTACCGATAGCAATCAGCCCCAGCATTTT. It codes for CASSLSSSTDSNQPQHF.

The V gene is TRBV4-1, the J gene TRBJ1-1, with D perhaps matching TRBD1 (5 bases). The V end was cut by 2 bases, the J end by 0 bases, with 10 bases between. The germline V gene has CDR1 MGHRA and CDR2 YSYEKL. CDR3 length equals 15 residues. For the CDR3, the DNA is TGCGCCAGCAGCCAAAACACAGGTATGAACACTGAAGCTTTCTTT. Translation: CASSQNTGMNTEAFF.

The chain is built from TRBV7-2 and TRBJ2-7; 7 bases are shared with TRBD2. Germline V CDR1 and CDR2: SGHTA, FQGNSA. Trimming cost V 8 bases and J 0 bases; bases outside gene matches: 7. CDR3 length: 14 residues. CDR3 in amino acids: CASQVAGGSYEQYF. DNA of the CDR3: TGTGCCAGCCAAGTAGCGGGCGGCTCCTACGAGCAGTACTTC.

The V and J genes are TRBV7-9 and TRBJ2-3; possibly TRBD2 for D (7 bases). CDR1 SEHNR and CDR2 FQNEAQ come from the germline V gene (reference sequence). The CDR3 spans 16 residues. The germline V and J ends were trimmed by 4 bases and 0 bases, with 14 bases remaining between them. CDR3 coding DNA: TGTGCCAGCAGCTCGAGGCGGGGGCCTAGCACAGATACGCAGTATTTT. Protein product: CASSSRRGPSTDTQYF.

The rearrangement links TRBV25-1 to TRBJ2-7, with 7 bases lining up with TRBD2. The V segment lost 7 bases and the J segment 5 bases; nucleotides outside the gene matches: 5. The CDR3 spans 12 residues. CDR1 and CDR2 from the germline V gene are MGHDK and SYGVNS. The CDR3 sequence is CASIGGGNEQYF. Written as DNA, the CDR3 is TGTGCCAGCATTGGGGGGGGTAACGAGCAGTACTTC.

The chain has TRBV18 and TRBJ2-1, with 8 bases aligning to TRBD2. V was clipped by 6 bases and J by 6 bases; unmatched bases: 10. The V gene's germline CDR1 is KGHSH and CDR2 LQKENI. The CDR3 extends over 15 amino acids. This CDR3 reads CASSPGGGKGNEQFF. DNA for the CDR3: TGTGCCAGCTCCCCGGGGGGGGGCAAGGGCAATGAGCAGTTCTTC. The full variable domain, completed using reference TRBV18 and TRBJ2-1, is NAGVMQNPRHLVRRRGQEARLRCSPMKGHSHVYWYRQLPEEGLKFMVYLQKENIIDESGMPKERFSAEFPKEGPSILRIQQVVRGDSAAYFCASSPGGGKGNEQFFGPGTRLTVL.

This clone was seen only once. The gene calls are TRBV12-5 and TRBJ1-1; D gene unclear. CDR3 length equals 13 residues. CDR1 is LGHNT and CDR2 is FRNRAP in the germline V gene. V shed 8 bases and J shed 1 base, with 11 bases lying between them. DNA for the CDR3: TGTGCTAGTAATCTGGCAGGGAACACTGAAGCTTTCTTT. The encoded protein is CASNLAGNTEAFF.

The chain is built from TRBV10-3 and TRBJ2-3, with 11 bases aligning to TRBD1. The germline gives CDR1 ENHRY, CDR2 SYGVKD. Trimming cost V 2 bases and J 3 bases; bases outside gene matches: 1. The CDR3 consists of 15 residues. CDR3 in amino acids: CAISEGQGATDTQYF. The CDR3 bases are TGTGCCATCAGTGAGGGACAGGGGGCAACAGATACGCAGTATTTT.

The V gene is TRBV9, the J gene TRBJ2-1; no clear D. Germline CDR1 and CDR2: SGDLS and YYNGEE. The length of the CDR3 is 15 residues. With 4 bases removed from V and 0 bases from J, the gap between germline ends came to 11 bases. CDR3 loop: CASSPREASYNEQFF. The CDR3 nucleotides read TGTGCCAGCAGCCCACGAGAGGCCTCCTACAATGAGCAGTTCTTC.

This chain joins TRBV18 and TRBJ2-1; D is possibly TRBD2 (6 bases). There are 15 residues in the CDR3. CDR1 and CDR2 from the germline V gene are KGHSH and LQKENI. Trimming took off 5 bases at V and 2 bases at J, with 13 bases between the two ends. The CDR3 DNA follows: TGTGCCAGCTCATCACTAGCCGTTACCTACAATGAGCAGTTCTTC. Its protein product is CASSSLAVTYNEQFF.

The chain has TRBV30 and TRBJ1-1, with TRBD1 matching over 7 bases. Germline values: CDR1 GTSNPN, CDR2 SVGIG (reference sequence). This CDR3 has 13 residues. The V and J ends lost 2 bases and 4 bases, in that order; junction bases with no gene match: 4. The CDR3 coding sequence is TGTGCCTGGAGTCCGGCAGGGGGCACTGAAGCTTTCTTT. Its protein product is CAWSPAGGTEAFF.

The V call is TRBV29-1, the J call TRBJ2-5, with D tentatively TRBD2 (5 bases). V lost 5 bases to trimming and J lost 2 bases, with 18 bases between them. This CDR3 comprises 15 residues. Germline V gene sequence: CDR1 SQVTM, CDR2 ANQGSEA. This chain's CDR3 is CSVLDPLGGQETQYF. The CDR3 bases are TGCAGCGTTCTAGATCCCCTCGGCGGGCAAGAGACCCAGTACTTC.

The genes are TRBV11-2 and TRBJ1-2, with D possibly TRBD1 on 5 matching bases. This CDR3 comprises 13 residues. V shed 1 base and J shed 5 bases, with 8 bases lying between them. Germline CDR1 reads SGHAT; CDR2 reads FQNNGV. CDR3 DNA sequence: TGTGCCAGCAGCTTAGGACAGTCTTATGGCTACACCTTC. Amino acid sequence: CASSLGQSYGYTF.